This T cell receptor beta chain stems from a study of blood T cell repertoires in COVID-19. At the level of the study: Samples came from the United States, Italy and Spain, spanning acute and convalescent COVID-19. Sources were T cells, B-cell-depleted T cells, or PBMCs; the material itself was cDNA or gDNA.

Measured with immunoSEQ multiplex PCR; TCRdb has only the in-frame clones, and not every one. The table includes about 380,000 clones, 75% to 90% detected once. This clone was recorded many times. The sequencing input was peripheral blood. The clonotype originates from a woman between 18 and 30 years old with acute or convalescent COVID-19.

CDR3 DNA: TGTGCCAGCAGCCCAAAGCAGGGGGAAGGGGGCTACACCTTC. It specifies CASSPKQGEGGYTF. The rearrangement joins TRBV11-2 to TRBJ1-2; the match to TRBD1 covers 7 bases. The CDR3 totals 14 residues. V shed 5 bases, J shed 8 bases, and the junction held 11 bases outside the gene matches. Germline V gene sequence: CDR1 SGHAT, CDR2 FQNNGV.